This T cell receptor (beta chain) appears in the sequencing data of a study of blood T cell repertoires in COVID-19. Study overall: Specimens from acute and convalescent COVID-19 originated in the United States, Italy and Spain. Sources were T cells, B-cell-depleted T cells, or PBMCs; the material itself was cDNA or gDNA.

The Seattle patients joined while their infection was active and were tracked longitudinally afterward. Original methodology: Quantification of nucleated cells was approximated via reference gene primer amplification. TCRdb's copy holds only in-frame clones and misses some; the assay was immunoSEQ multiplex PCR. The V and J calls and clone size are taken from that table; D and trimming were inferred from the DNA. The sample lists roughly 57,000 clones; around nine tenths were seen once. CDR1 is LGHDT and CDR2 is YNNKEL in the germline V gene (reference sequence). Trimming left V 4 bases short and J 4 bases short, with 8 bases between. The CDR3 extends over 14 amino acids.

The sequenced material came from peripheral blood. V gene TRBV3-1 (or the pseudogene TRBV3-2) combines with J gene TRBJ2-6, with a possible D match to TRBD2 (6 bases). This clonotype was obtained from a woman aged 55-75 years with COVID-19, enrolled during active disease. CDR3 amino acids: CASSPGGGANVLTF. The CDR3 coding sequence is TGTGCCAGCAGCCCCGGAGGGGGGGCCAACGTCCTGACTTTC.